A selection of T cell receptor beta chains follows, all from one sample in a study of blood T cells in healthy people across ages. TCRdb analysed the 5' RACE reads with MiXCR anew, one entry per CDR3 protein. The top ten hold roughly 26% of the sample, which has some 780,000 distinct CDR3 sequences, about 61% seen once. Source material: blood. Receptor source: a man aged 40-50 years in good health. The CDR3 runs from the conserved cysteine through the conserved F or W. D genes are given only for firm matches. Some rows have no size entry. The others give once, few or many, or a class for an expanded clone.

CDR3 length: 12
J gene: TRBJ1-5
D gene: -
V gene: TRBV19
clone size: once
CDR3 protein: CASSGTTQPQHF
CDR3 DNA: TGTGCCAGTAGTGGGACAACACAGCCCCAGCATTTT

CDR3 length: 16
J gene: TRBJ1-4
D gene: -
V gene: TRBV5-1
clone size: -
CDR3 protein: CASSTGDHTTNEKLFF
CDR3 DNA: TGCGCCAGCAGCACGGGGGACCACACAACTAATGAAAAACTGTTTTTT

CDR3 length: 13
J gene: TRBJ2-2
D gene: -
V gene: TRBV5-1
clone size: -
CDR3 protein: CASSQGLSGELFF
CDR3 DNA: TGCGCCAGCAGCCAAGGACTATCCGGGGAGCTGTTTTTT

CDR3 length: 18
J gene: TRBJ2-5
D gene: TRBD2
V gene: TRBV7-2
clone size: -
CDR3 protein: CASSWNIAGGEREETQYF
CDR3 DNA: TGTGCCAGCAGCTGGAACATAGCGGGAGGGGAGAGGGAAGAGACCCAGTACTTC

CDR3 length: 15
J gene: TRBJ2-7
D gene: -
V gene: TRBV7-9
clone size: -
CDR3 protein: CASSGDLNPFYEQYF
CDR3 DNA: TGTGCCAGCAGCGGCGACCTAAATCCCTTCTACGAGCAGTACTTC

CDR3 length: 14
J gene: TRBJ2-5
D gene: TRBD1
V gene: TRBV10-2
clone size: few
CDR3 protein: CASNPGQLQETQYF
CDR3 DNA: TGCGCCAGCAACCCGGGACAGCTTCAAGAGACCCAGTACTTC

CDR3 length: 14
J gene: TRBJ2-5
D gene: -
V gene: TRBV5-6
clone size: -
CDR3 protein: CASSRMTAQETQYF
CDR3 DNA: TGTGCCAGCAGCAGAATGACAGCACAAGAGACCCAGTACTTC

CDR3 length: 15
J gene: TRBJ2-3
D gene: -
V gene: TRBV28
clone size: few
CDR3 protein: CASSLRVIGTDTQYF
CDR3 DNA: TGTGCCAGCAGTTTAAGAGTCATAGGCACAGATACGCAGTATTTT

CDR3 length: 17
J gene: TRBJ2-3
D gene: TRBD2
V gene: TRBV9
clone size: -
CDR3 protein: CASSVEGGGANTDTQYF
CDR3 DNA: TGTGCCAGCAGCGTAGAAGGCGGGGGGGCCAACACAGATACGCAGTATTTT

CDR3 length: 15
J gene: TRBJ2-5
D gene: TRBD2
V gene: TRBV9
clone size: -
CDR3 protein: CASSVDQGRAETQYF
CDR3 DNA: TGTGCCAGCAGCGTAGATCAAGGGAGGGCGGAGACCCAGTACTTC

CDR3 length: 17
J gene: TRBJ2-1
D gene: TRBD2
V gene: TRBV29-1
clone size: few
CDR3 protein: CSVMGLAGKSSYNEQFF
CDR3 DNA: TGCAGCGTTATGGGACTAGCGGGGAAAAGCTCCTACAATGAGCAGTTCTTC

CDR3 length: 13
J gene: TRBJ1-6
D gene: -
V gene: TRBV7-6
clone size: many
CDR3 protein: CASSVQDGSPLHF
CDR3 DNA: TGTGCCAGCAGCGTTCAGGATGGCTCACCCCTCCACTTT

CDR3 length: 15
J gene: TRBJ1-2
D gene: TRBD1
V gene: TRBV5-1
clone size: -
CDR3 protein: CASSFTQGDSYGYTF
CDR3 DNA: TGCGCCAGCAGCTTCACCCAGGGGGATAGCTATGGCTACACCTTC

CDR3 length: 16
J gene: TRBJ2-5
D gene: TRBD1
V gene: TRBV28
clone size: -
CDR3 protein: CASRVDTGQPRETQYF
CDR3 DNA: TGTGCCAGCAGAGTTGACACGGGACAGCCTAGAGAGACCCAGTACTTC

CDR3 length: 13
J gene: TRBJ1-1
D gene: -
V gene: TRBV7-2
clone size: -
CDR3 protein: CASTQPLNTEAFF
CDR3 DNA: TGTGCCAGTACCCAGCCATTGAACACTGAAGCTTTCTTT

CDR3 length: 14
J gene: TRBJ2-7
D gene: -
V gene: TRBV7-2
clone size: few
CDR3 protein: CASSLRLAGYEQYF
CDR3 DNA: TGTGCCAGCAGCTTACGGCTAGCCGGATACGAGCAGTACTTC

CDR3 length: 14
J gene: TRBJ2-1
D gene: TRBD1
V gene: TRBV29-1
clone size: -
CDR3 protein: CSGSPTGPANEQFF
CDR3 DNA: TGCAGCGGATCTCCGACAGGGCCGGCCAATGAGCAGTTCTTC

CDR3 length: 14
J gene: TRBJ2-7
D gene: -
V gene: TRBV20-1
clone size: -
CDR3 protein: CSARDLKTDYEQYF
CDR3 DNA: TGCAGTGCTAGAGATCTGAAGACAGACTACGAGCAGTACTTC

CDR3 length: 15
J gene: TRBJ2-5
D gene: -
V gene: TRBV24-1
clone size: -
CDR3 protein: CATSDHGRLKETQYF
CDR3 DNA: TGTGCCACCAGTGACCACGGACGGCTAAAAGAGACCCAGTACTTC

CDR3 length: 15
J gene: TRBJ2-5
D gene: -
V gene: TRBV27
clone size: few
CDR3 protein: CASSLVRTTKWEQYF
CDR3 DNA: TGTGCCAGCAGTTTAGTTAGGACTACCAAGTGGGAGCAGTACTTC

CDR3 length: 16
J gene: TRBJ2-1
D gene: TRBD1
V gene: TRBV6-4
clone size: few
CDR3 protein: CASSTYGQGASNEQFF
CDR3 DNA: TGTGCCAGCAGTACCTATGGACAGGGGGCTAGCAATGAGCAGTTCTTC

CDR3 length: 15
J gene: TRBJ2-4
D gene: -
V gene: TRBV6-5
clone size: -
CDR3 protein: CASSKSQGRRNIQYF
CDR3 DNA: TGTGCCAGCAGCAAATCACAGGGACGACGAAACATTCAGTACTTC

CDR3 length: 14
J gene: TRBJ2-7
D gene: -
V gene: TRBV12-3/TRBV12-4
clone size: -
CDR3 protein: CASSLSLKSYEQYF
CDR3 DNA: TGTGCCAGCAGTTTATCACTAAAGAGCTACGAGCAGTACTTC

CDR3 length: 14
J gene: TRBJ1-2
D gene: -
V gene: TRBV7-2
clone size: -
CDR3 protein: CASGLALRVYGYTF
CDR3 DNA: TGTGCCAGCGGCTTAGCGTTACGGGTTTATGGCTACACCTTC

CDR3 length: 15
J gene: TRBJ1-2
D gene: TRBD1
V gene: TRBV20-1
clone size: few
CDR3 protein: CSAHTGTGTRYGYTF
CDR3 DNA: TGCAGTGCGCATACCGGGACAGGGACGCGGTATGGCTACACCTTC

CDR3 length: 15
J gene: TRBJ2-5
D gene: TRBD2
V gene: TRBV28
clone size: -
CDR3 protein: CASSSPASGTRTQYF
CDR3 DNA: TGTGCCAGCAGTTCACCCGCTAGCGGGACCCGGACCCAGTACTTC

CDR3 length: 13
J gene: TRBJ2-3
D gene: -
V gene: TRBV20-1
clone size: once
CDR3 protein: CSASPLDNNTQYF
CDR3 DNA: TGCAGTGCTAGCCCCTTGGATAACAATACGCAGTATTTT

CDR3 length: 16
J gene: TRBJ2-3
D gene: -
V gene: TRBV11-2
clone size: -
CDR3 protein: CASIETLRLATDTQYF
CDR3 DNA: TGTGCCAGCATCGAGACACTGAGATTAGCCACAGATACGCAGTATTTT

CDR3 length: 15
J gene: TRBJ2-3
D gene: TRBD1
V gene: TRBV6-5
clone size: -
CDR3 protein: CASSLGQGRADTQYF
CDR3 DNA: TGTGCCAGCAGTTTGGGACAGGGAAGAGCAGATACGCAGTATTTT

CDR3 length: 15
J gene: TRBJ2-1
D gene: TRBD2
V gene: TRBV20-1
clone size: -
CDR3 protein: CSARSLAGAHNEQFF
CDR3 DNA: TGCAGTGCTAGGTCTCTAGCGGGGGCCCACAATGAGCAGTTCTTC

CDR3 length: 15
J gene: TRBJ1-2
D gene: -
V gene: TRBV27
clone size: -
CDR3 protein: CASSLSATIEYGYTF
CDR3 DNA: TGTGCCAGCAGTCTGTCAGCTACTATAGAGTATGGCTACACCTTC

CDR3 length: 12
J gene: TRBJ2-7
D gene: -
V gene: TRBV13
clone size: -
CDR3 protein: CASSSGPSEQYF
CDR3 DNA: TGTGCCAGCAGCTCGGGACCGTCGGAGCAGTACTTC

CDR3 length: 15
J gene: TRBJ2-1
D gene: -
V gene: TRBV5-1
clone size: -
CDR3 protein: CASSLFAGLDNEQFF
CDR3 DNA: TGCGCCAGCAGCTTGTTTGCCGGTTTGGACAATGAGCAGTTCTTC

CDR3 length: 14
J gene: TRBJ2-3
D gene: -
V gene: TRBV5-1
clone size: few
CDR3 protein: CASSLSSLTDTQYF
CDR3 DNA: TGCGCCAGCAGCTTGTCCAGCCTCACAGATACGCAGTATTTT

CDR3 length: 15
J gene: TRBJ2-7
D gene: -
V gene: TRBV29-1
clone size: few
CDR3 protein: CSVTAGRPSLYEQYF
CDR3 DNA: TGCAGCGTAACAGCAGGTCGACCCTCACTCTACGAGCAGTACTTC

CDR3 length: 16
J gene: TRBJ1-1
D gene: TRBD1
V gene: TRBV29-1
clone size: -
CDR3 protein: CSVQGGASLFATEAFF
CDR3 DNA: TGCAGCGTTCAGGGGGGGGCAAGTCTTTTTGCCACTGAAGCTTTCTTT

CDR3 length: 15
J gene: TRBJ2-3
D gene: TRBD2
V gene: TRBV7-3
clone size: -
CDR3 protein: CASSPTSGGPDTQYF
CDR3 DNA: TGTGCCAGCAGCCCGACTAGCGGGGGCCCAGATACGCAGTATTTT

CDR3 length: 14
J gene: TRBJ1-5
D gene: -
V gene: TRBV5-6
clone size: -
CDR3 protein: CASSLGAVNQPQHF
CDR3 DNA: TGTGCCAGCAGCTTGGGGGCAGTTAATCAGCCCCAGCATTTT

CDR3 length: 16
J gene: TRBJ2-2
D gene: TRBD2
V gene: TRBV24-1
clone size: -
CDR3 protein: CATSDFASGVSGELFF
CDR3 DNA: TGTGCCACCAGTGATTTCGCTAGCGGGGTGAGCGGGGAGCTGTTTTTT

CDR3 length: 14
J gene: TRBJ2-7
D gene: TRBD1
V gene: TRBV5-5
clone size: -
CDR3 protein: CASRLTGGYYEQYF
CDR3 DNA: TGTGCCAGCAGATTGACAGGGGGCTACTACGAGCAGTACTTC

CDR3 length: 11
J gene: TRBJ2-7
D gene: -
V gene: TRBV29-1
clone size: -
CDR3 protein: CSVVNDYEQYF
CDR3 DNA: TGCAGCGTTGTGAATGACTACGAGCAGTACTTC

CDR3 length: 15
J gene: TRBJ2-5
D gene: TRBD2
V gene: TRBV9
clone size: -
CDR3 protein: CASSVRLAGDHEQYF
CDR3 DNA: TGTGCCAGCAGCGTCAGACTAGCGGGAGATCATGAGCAGTACTTC

CDR3 length: 18
J gene: TRBJ2-3
D gene: -
V gene: TRBV5-1
clone size: few
CDR3 protein: CASSLDGFFQSGTDTQYF
CDR3 DNA: TGCGCCAGCAGCTTGGATGGTTTCTTTCAAAGTGGCACAGATACGCAGTATTTT

CDR3 length: 17
J gene: TRBJ1-4
D gene: -
V gene: TRBV4-2
clone size: few
CDR3 protein: CASSQNIPGTTNEKLFF
CDR3 DNA: TGTGCCAGCAGCCAGAATATACCGGGAACAACTAATGAAAAACTGTTTTTT

CDR3 length: 14
J gene: TRBJ1-2
D gene: -
V gene: TRBV7-2
clone size: few
CDR3 protein: CASSLFRDNYGYTF
CDR3 DNA: TGTGCCAGCAGCTTATTCCGGGATAACTATGGCTACACCTTC

CDR3 length: 15
J gene: TRBJ2-4
D gene: -
V gene: TRBV29-1
clone size: -
CDR3 protein: CSVVKSGIAKNIQYF
CDR3 DNA: TGCAGCGTTGTTAAATCGGGGATAGCCAAAAACATTCAGTACTTC

CDR3 length: 14
J gene: TRBJ1-6
D gene: -
V gene: TRBV6-4
clone size: -
CDR3 protein: CASSEWGIGSPLHF
CDR3 DNA: TGTGCCAGCAGTGAATGGGGGATCGGTTCACCCCTCCACTTT

CDR3 length: 15
J gene: TRBJ2-7
D gene: -
V gene: TRBV20-1
clone size: -
CDR3 protein: CSATDRRGSSYEQYF
CDR3 DNA: TGCAGTGCTACCGATCGTAGGGGGAGCTCCTACGAGCAGTACTTC

CDR3 length: 16
J gene: TRBJ2-3
D gene: TRBD2
V gene: TRBV7-2
clone size: -
CDR3 protein: CASSLGLAGMADTQYF
CDR3 DNA: TGTGCCAGCAGCTTAGGACTAGCGGGCATGGCAGATACGCAGTATTTT

CDR3 length: 10
J gene: TRBJ2-7
D gene: -
V gene: TRBV2
clone size: -
CDR3 protein: CAGRVAEQYF
CDR3 DNA: TGTGCCGGCAGAGTGGCCGAGCAGTACTTC